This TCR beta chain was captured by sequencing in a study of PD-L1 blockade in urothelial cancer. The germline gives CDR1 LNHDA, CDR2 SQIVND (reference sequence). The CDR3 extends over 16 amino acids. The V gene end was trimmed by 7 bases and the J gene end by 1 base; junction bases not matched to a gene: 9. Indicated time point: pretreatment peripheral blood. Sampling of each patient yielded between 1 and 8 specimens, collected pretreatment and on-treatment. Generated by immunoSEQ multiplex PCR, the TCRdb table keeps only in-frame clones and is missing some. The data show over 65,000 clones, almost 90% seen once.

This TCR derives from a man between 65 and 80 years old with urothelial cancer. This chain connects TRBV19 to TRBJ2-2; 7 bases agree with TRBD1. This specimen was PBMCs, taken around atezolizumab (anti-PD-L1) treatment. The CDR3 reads CASIQQGLGNTGELFF. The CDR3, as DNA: TGTGCCAGTATCCAACAGGGGTTGGGGAACACCGGGGAGCTGTTTTTT.